The entry that follows covers one T cell receptor (beta chain) sequence. Only in-frame clones appear in the TCRdb table, and some are missing; sequencing was by immunoSEQ multiplex PCR. The repertoire has over 85,000 clones, roughly nine tenths of them found once; the top ten carry approximately 1.7%. This specimen belongs to a study of T cell changes during pregnancy in multiple sclerosis. Germline-derived CDR1 and CDR2 are SGHNT and YYREEE (reference sequence). The CDR3 is 15 residues long. The ends lost 4 bases at V and 5 bases at J; junction bases unmatched: 8. The gene calls are TRBV5-4 and TRBJ2-5; the match to TRBD2 covers 10 bases. Sample: peripheral blood, taken after pregnancy. The source is a female donor in good health, enrolled as a control in a pregnancy study. This CDR3 reads CASSPQMTSGETQYF. The CDR3 DNA follows: TGTGCCAGCAGCCCTCAAATGACTAGCGGGGAGACCCAGTACTTC.